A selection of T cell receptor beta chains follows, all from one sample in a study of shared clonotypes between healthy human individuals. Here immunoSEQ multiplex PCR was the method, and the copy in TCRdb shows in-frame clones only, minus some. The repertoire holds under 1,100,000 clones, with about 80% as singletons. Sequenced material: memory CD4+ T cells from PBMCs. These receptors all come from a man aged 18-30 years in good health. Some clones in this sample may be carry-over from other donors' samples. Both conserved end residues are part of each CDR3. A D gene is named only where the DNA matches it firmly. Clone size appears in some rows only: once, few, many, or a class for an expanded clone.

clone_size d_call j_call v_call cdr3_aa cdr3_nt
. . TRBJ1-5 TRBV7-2 CASSPGTSTNQPQHF TGTGCCAGCAGCCCCGGGACGTCGACCAATCAGCCCCAGCATTTT
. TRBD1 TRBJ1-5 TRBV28 CASSSLDRVNQPQHF TGTGCCAGCAGTTCGCTGGACAGGGTTAATCAGCCCCAGCATTTT
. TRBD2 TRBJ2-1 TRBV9 CASSAGAGGINEQFF TGTGCCAGCAGCGCGGGAGCGGGAGGGATAAATGAGCAGTTCTTC
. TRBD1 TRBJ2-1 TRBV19 CASSILIEIWDSNYNEQFF TGTGCCAGTAGTATCCTTATCGAGATTTGGGACAGCAACTACAATGAGCAGTTCTTC
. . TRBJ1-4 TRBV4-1 CASSQVQYEKLFF TGCGCCAGCAGCCAAGTACAGTATGAAAAACTGTTTTTT
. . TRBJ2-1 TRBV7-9 CASSTFNNEQFF TGTGCCAGCAGTACCTTTAACAATGAGCAGTTCTTC
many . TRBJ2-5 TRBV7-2 CASSYRRVETQYF TGTGCCAGCAGCTATCGACGCGTGGAGACCCAGTACTTC
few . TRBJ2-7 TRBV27 CASARPNRNSYEQYF TGTGCCAGCGCCCGACCGAATAGGAACTCCTACGAGCAGTACTTC
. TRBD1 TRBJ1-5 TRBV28 CASTNPGQGQNQPQHF TGTGCCAGCACTAATCCGGGACAGGGGCAGAATCAGCCCCAGCATTTT
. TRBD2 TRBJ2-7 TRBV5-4 CASSPSSGGLSGPNLYEQYF TGTGCCAGCAGCCCTAGCAGCGGGGGGCTGAGTGGGCCCAACCTTTACGAGCAGTACTTC
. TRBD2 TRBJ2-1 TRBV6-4 CASSVPGLAGESNEQFF TGTGCCAGCAGTGTCCCCGGACTAGCGGGAGAATCGAATGAGCAGTTCTTC
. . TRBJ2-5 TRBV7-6 CASSLRRQETQYF TGTGCCAGCAGCTTAAGGCGACAAGAGACCCAGTACTTC
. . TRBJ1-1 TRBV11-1 CASTTNTEAFF TGTGCCAGTACGACGAACACTGAAGCTTTCTTT